The present T cell receptor beta chain was sequenced within a study of T cell repertoires in cytomegalovirus infection. General study results and limits: Cumulative frequency of public TCR beta families picked out carriers of CMV plus the relevant HLA.

V was pared by 5 bases and J by 4 bases, with 6 bases of the junction left unmatched. CDR1 SEHNR and CDR2 FQNEAQ come from the germline V gene (reference sequence). The CDR3 extends over 14 amino acids. TCRdb called the reads again in MiXCR, with one record for every CDR3 protein. Among roughly 130,000 distinct CDR3 sequences listed, roughly 9% were seen once. Many counts were recorded for this clonotype. The antigen is unknown. Sequences were obtained from PBMCs. The chain carries TRBV7-9 and TRBJ2-5, with 8 bases fitting TRBD2. This clonotype was obtained from a human donor in good health (CMV status not recorded). Some clones in this sample may be carry-over from other donors' samples. The CDR3 loop reads CASSTRGGPETQYF. CDR3 DNA: TGTGCCAGCAGCACTCGGGGGGGCCCAGAGACCCAGTACTTC.